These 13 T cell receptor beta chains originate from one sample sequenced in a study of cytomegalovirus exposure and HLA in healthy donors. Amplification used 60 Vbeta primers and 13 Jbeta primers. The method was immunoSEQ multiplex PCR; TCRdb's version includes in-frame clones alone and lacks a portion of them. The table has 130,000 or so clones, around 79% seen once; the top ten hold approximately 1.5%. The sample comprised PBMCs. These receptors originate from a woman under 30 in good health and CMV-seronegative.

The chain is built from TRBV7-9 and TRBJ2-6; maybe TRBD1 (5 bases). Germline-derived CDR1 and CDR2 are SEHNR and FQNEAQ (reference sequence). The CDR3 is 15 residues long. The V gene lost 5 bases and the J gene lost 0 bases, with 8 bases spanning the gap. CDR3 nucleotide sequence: TGTGCCAGCAGCACAGACAGCTCTGGGGCCAACGTCCTGACTTTC. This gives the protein CASSTDSSGANVLTF.

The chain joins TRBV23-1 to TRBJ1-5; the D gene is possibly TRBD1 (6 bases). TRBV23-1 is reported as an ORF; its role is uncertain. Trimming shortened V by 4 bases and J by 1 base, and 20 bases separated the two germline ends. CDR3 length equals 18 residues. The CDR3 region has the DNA TGCGCCAGCAGTCGCGGGGACTGGGGGGGCCTGAGCAATCAGCCCCAGCATTTT. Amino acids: CASSRGDWGGLSNQPQHF.

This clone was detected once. CDR3 in amino acids: CASSRSNGDYGYTF. The CDR3 DNA reads TGTGCCAGCAGTCGCTCAAACGGAGACTATGGCTACACCTTC. The V and J genes are TRBV6-4 and TRBJ1-2; D not certain. Trimming left V 5 bases short and J 3 bases short, with 13 bases between. This CDR3 is 14 amino acids long. The germline CDR1 and CDR2 sequences are MRHNA and SNTAGT.

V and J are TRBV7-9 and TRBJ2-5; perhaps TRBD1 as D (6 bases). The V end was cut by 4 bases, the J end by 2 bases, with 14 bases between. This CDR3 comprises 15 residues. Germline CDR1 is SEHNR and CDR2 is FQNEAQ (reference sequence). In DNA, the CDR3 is TGTGCCAGCAGCTCGCGCCTGGACAGTCAAGAGACCCAGTACTTC. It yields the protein CASSSRLDSQETQYF.

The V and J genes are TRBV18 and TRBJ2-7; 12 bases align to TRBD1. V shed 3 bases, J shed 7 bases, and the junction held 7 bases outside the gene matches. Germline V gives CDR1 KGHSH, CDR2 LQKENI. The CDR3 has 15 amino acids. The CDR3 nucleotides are TGTGCCAGCTCACCCTTGGGACAGGGGGCTTATGAGCAGTACTTC. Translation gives CASSPLGQGAYEQYF.

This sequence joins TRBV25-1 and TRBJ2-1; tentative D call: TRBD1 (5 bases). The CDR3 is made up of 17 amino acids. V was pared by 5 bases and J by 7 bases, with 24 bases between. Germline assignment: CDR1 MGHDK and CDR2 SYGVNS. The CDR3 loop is CASSSPIGAITGNEQFF. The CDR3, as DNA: TGTGCCAGCAGTTCTCCTATAGGGGCGATAACAGGAAATGAGCAGTTCTTC.

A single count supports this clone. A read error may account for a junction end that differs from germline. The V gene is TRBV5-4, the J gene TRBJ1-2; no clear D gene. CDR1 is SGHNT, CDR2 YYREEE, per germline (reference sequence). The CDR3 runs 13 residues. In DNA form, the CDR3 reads TGTGCCAACAGCTCTAAAGAAAACTATGGCTACACCTTC. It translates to CANSSKENYGYTF.

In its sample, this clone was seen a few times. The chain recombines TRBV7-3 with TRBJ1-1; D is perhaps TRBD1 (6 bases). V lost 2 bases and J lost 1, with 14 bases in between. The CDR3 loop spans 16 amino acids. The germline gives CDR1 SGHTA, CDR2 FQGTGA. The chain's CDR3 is CASSLVPGVANTEAFF. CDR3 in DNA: TGTGCCAGCAGCTTAGTACCAGGGGTAGCGAACACTGAAGCTTTCTTT. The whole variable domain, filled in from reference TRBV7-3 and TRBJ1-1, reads GAGVSQTPSNKVTEKGKYVELRCDPISGHTALYWYRQSLGQGPEFLIYFQGTGAADDSGLPNDRFFAVRPEGSVSTLKIQRTERGDSAVYLCASSLVPGVANTEAFFGQGTRLTVV.

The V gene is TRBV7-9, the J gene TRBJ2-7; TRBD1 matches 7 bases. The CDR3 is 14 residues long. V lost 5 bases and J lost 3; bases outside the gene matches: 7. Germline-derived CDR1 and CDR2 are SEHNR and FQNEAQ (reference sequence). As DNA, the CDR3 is TGTGCCAGCAGCGACGGGACAGTGAACTACGAGCAGTACTTC. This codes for CASSDGTVNYEQYF.

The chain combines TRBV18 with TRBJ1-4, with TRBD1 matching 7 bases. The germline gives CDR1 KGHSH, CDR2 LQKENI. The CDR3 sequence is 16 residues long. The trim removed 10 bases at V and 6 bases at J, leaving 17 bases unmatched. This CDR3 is CATHGEGAPGYEKLFF. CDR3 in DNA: TGTGCCACCCACGGTGAGGGGGCGCCCGGTTATGAAAAACTGTTTTTT.

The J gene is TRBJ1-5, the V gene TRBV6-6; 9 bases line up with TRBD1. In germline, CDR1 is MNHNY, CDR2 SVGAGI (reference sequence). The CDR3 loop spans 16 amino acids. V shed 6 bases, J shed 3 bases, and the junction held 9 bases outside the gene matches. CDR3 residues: CASSHRGLNFNQPQHF. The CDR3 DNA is TGTGCCAGCAGCCACAGGGGGCTTAATTTCAATCAGCCCCAGCATTTT.

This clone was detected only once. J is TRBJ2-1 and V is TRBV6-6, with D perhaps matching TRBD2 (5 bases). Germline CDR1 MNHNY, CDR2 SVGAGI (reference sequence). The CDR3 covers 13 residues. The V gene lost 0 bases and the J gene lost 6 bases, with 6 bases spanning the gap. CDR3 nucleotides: TGTGCCAGCAGTTACTCGCTAGCCAATGAGCAGTTCTTC. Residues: CASSYSLANEQFF.

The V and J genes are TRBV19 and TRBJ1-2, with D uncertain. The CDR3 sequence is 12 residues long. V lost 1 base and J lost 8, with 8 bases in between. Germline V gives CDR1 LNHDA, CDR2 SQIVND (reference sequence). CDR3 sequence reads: CASSIGVSGYTF. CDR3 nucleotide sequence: TGTGCCAGTAGTATAGGAGTTAGCGGCTACACCTTC. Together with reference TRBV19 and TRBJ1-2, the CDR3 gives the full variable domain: DGGITQSPKYLFRKEGQNVTLSCEQNLNHDAMYWYRQDPGQGLRLIYYSQIVNDFQKGDIAEGYSVSREKKESFPLTVTSAQKNPTAFYLCASSIGVSGYTFGSGTRLTVV.